The 6 T cell receptor beta chains presented below share a single source sample, sequenced in a study of blood T cells in healthy people across ages. A second PCR, run for about 7 to 11 cycles, used a sample-barcoded 5' primer plus a J-beta primer mix. TCRdb fed the 5' RACE reads into MiXCR, producing one record per CDR3 protein. The sample lists some 1.6 million distinct CDR3 sequences, about 32% seen once, with roughly 12% in the top ten. Input material: blood. These receptors came from a woman aged 25 to 45 in good health.

This sequence joins TRBV11-1 and TRBJ1-1; a possible D gene is TRBD1 (6 bases). V lost 5 bases and J 7 bases, leaving 11 bases between the germline ends. CDR3 length: 12 amino acids. CDR1 SGHAT and CDR2 FQDESV come from the germline V gene (reference sequence). The CDR3 nucleotides read TGTGCCAGCAGCCCAGGGGTTTTTGAAGCTTTCTTT. The encoded protein is CASSPGVFEAFF.

The V gene is TRBV6-4, the J gene TRBJ2-4; 9 bases are shared with TRBD1. With 5 bases clipped from V and 4 bases from J, the junction kept 12 bases outside the gene matches. The germline V gene encodes CDR1 MRHNA and CDR2 SNTAGT. The CDR3 contains 17 residues. The CDR3 coding sequence is TGTGCCAGCAGTCCCACTTCTCTACAGGGGGCTAAAAACATTCAGTACTTC. It encodes CASSPTSLQGAKNIQYF.

The chain has TRBV21-1 and TRBJ2-7; TRBD1 is the table's D call and was not checked against the DNA. TRBV21-1 is a known pseudogene. The length of the CDR3 is 19 residues. CDR3 loop: CASSKCLGQSLRSSYEQYF. CDR3 coding DNA: TGTGCCAGCAGCAAGTGCCTCGGACAGTCTTTAAGGTCTTCCTACGAGCAGTACTTC.

The rearrangement uses TRBV20-1 and TRBJ1-2; D call uncertain. Germline CDR1 and CDR2: DFQATT and SNEGSKA (reference sequence). The CDR3 spans 15 residues. Trimming removed 5 bases at V and 4 bases at J, with 20 bases between. This chain's CDR3 is CSAWPLRERTYGYTF. The CDR3 region has the DNA TGCAGTGCTTGGCCGCTACGGGAAAGGACCTATGGCTACACCTTC.

The V gene is TRBV12-3 or TRBV12-4, the J gene TRBJ2-3, with TRBD2 identical over 8 bases. The CDR3 length is 14 residues. V shed 5 bases, J shed 7 bases, and the junction held 8 bases outside the gene matches. The CDR3 DNA follows: TGTGCCAGCAGTCCCCAACCGGGGGGGCATACGCAGTATTTT. Its protein product is CASSPQPGGHTQYF.

This clonotype was recorded a few times. The chain links TRBV29-1 to TRBJ1-1; D uncertain. Germline CDR1 and CDR2: SQVTM and ANQGSEA. Trimming took off 1 base at V and 3 bases at J, with 9 bases between the two ends. The CDR3 is 13 amino acids. CDR3 DNA: TGCAGCGTTGAAGCCCAATCGGACACTGAAGCTTTCTTT. Translating gives CSVEAQSDTEAFF. The whole variable domain, filled in from reference TRBV29-1 and TRBJ1-1, reads SAVISQKPSRDICQRGTSLTIQCQVDSQVTMMFWYRQQPGQSLTLIATANQGSEATYESGFVIDKFPISRPNLTFSTLTVSNMSPEDSSIYLCSVEAQSDTEAFFGQGTRLTVV.